The 14 T cell receptor beta chains below come from one sample, sequenced in a study of technical replicates of blood from a few donors. Some clones are missing from TCRdb's copy, which holds only in-frame ones; the method was immunoSEQ multiplex PCR. The sample yields tens of thousands of clones, roughly 90% seen once. Source material: T cells isolated from PBMCs. These receptors all stem from a human donor in good health.

V and J are TRBV10-3 and TRBJ2-5; TRBD1 matches at 7 bases. Germline-derived CDR1 and CDR2 are ENHRY and SYGVKD. The CDR3 is made up of 12 amino acids. V dropped 4 bases and J dropped 4; count of bases not matched to a gene: 0. The CDR3 is CAISGQGETQYF. The DNA for the CDR3 is TGTGCCATCAGTGGACAGGGAGAGACCCAGTACTTC.

This chain links TRBV30 with TRBJ2-5; D is perhaps TRBD2 (6 bases). V was shortened by 1 base and J by 1 base, with 7 bases between the two germline ends. The CDR3 sequence is 13 residues long. CDR1 is GTSNPN and CDR2 is SVGIG in the germline V gene (reference sequence). The CDR3 reads CAWSGDFQETQYF. As DNA, the CDR3 is TGTGCCTGGAGTGGGGACTTCCAAGAGACCCAGTACTTC.

The chain links TRBV5-1 to TRBJ2-3, with D perhaps matching TRBD1 (6 bases). Trimming pared 4 bases from V and 1 base from J, leaving 10 bases between. CDR3 size: 14 residues. From germline, CDR1 is SGHRS and CDR2 YFSETQ. CDR3: CASSLSGGTDTQYF. Here the CDR3 DNA reads TGCGCCAGCAGCCTCTCAGGGGGCACAGATACGCAGTATTTT.

The chain combines TRBV30 with TRBJ1-3; the match to TRBD1 covers 10 bases. Germline V gene data show CDR1 as GTSNPN and CDR2 as SVGIG (reference sequence). The CDR3 spans 14 residues. V lost 3 bases, J lost 8 bases, and 7 bases stayed unmatched. The CDR3 spells CAWRPRDRGHTIYF. The CDR3, as DNA: TGTGCCTGGAGACCGAGGGACAGGGGCCACACCATATATTTT. The full variable domain, with the rest looked up from reference TRBV30 and TRBJ1-3, is SQTIHQWPATLVQPVGSPLSLECTVEGTSNPNLYWYRQAAGRGLQLLFYSVGIGQISSEVPQNLSASRPQDRQFILSSKKLLLSDSGFYLCAWRPRDRGHTIYFGEGSWLTVV.

V and J are TRBV15 and TRBJ2-1, with TRBD2 matching 10 bases. In germline, CDR1 is LNHNV, CDR2 YYDKDF (reference sequence). Germline trimming cut 3 bases from V and 2 bases from J; bases unmatched to any gene: 7. CDR3 length: 17 residues. The CDR3 here is CATSSLPGLAPYNEQFF. The CDR3 nucleotides read TGTGCCACCAGCAGCCTACCGGGACTAGCGCCCTACAATGAGCAGTTCTTC.

This clone was seen a few times. The V and J genes are TRBV4-1 and TRBJ1-1, with TRBD1 identical over 9 bases. J gave up 8 bases and V 1 base, and 2 bases lay outside the gene matches. Per the germline V gene, CDR1 is MGHRA and CDR2 is YSYEKL. This CDR3 region has 13 residues. The CDR3 sequence: CASSQGTGEEAFF. The CDR3 nucleotides are TGCGCCAGCAGCCAAGGGACAGGGGAGGAAGCTTTCTTT.

The genes are TRBV6-5 and TRBJ2-7; TRBD2 might be the D (5 bases). CDR1 MNHEY and CDR2 SVGAGI come from the germline V gene. The CDR3 contains 14 residues. V was clipped by 2 bases and J by 7 bases, with 15 bases between them. The CDR3 reads CASSYGGLMGEQYF. The CDR3 bases are TGTGCCAGCAGTTACGGCGGACTGATGGGGGAGCAGTACTTC.

The genes are TRBV6-6 and TRBJ1-1; 10 nucleotides align to TRBD1. Trimming removed 7 bases from V and 5 bases from J; junction bases left unmatched: 13. Germline V gene data show CDR1 as MNHNY and CDR2 as SVGAGI (reference sequence). The CDR3 has 16 amino acids. This CDR3 reads CASNGQGGTSVTEAFF. In DNA, the CDR3 is TGTGCCAGCAACGGACAGGGGGGAACGAGCGTAACTGAAGCTTTCTTT.

V and J are TRBV7-8 and TRBJ2-7, with D maybe TRBD1 (6 bases). V was pared by 5 bases and J by 6 bases, with 11 bases between. CDR1 and CDR2 from the germline V gene are SGHVS and FQNEAQ. The CDR3 contains 12 residues. DNA for the CDR3: TGTGCCAGCAGCCATTTGGGGGCCGAGCAGTACTTC. Translation: CASSHLGAEQYF. Together with reference TRBV7-8 and TRBJ2-7, the CDR3 gives the full variable domain: GAGVSQSPRYKVAKRGQDVALRCDPISGHVSLFWYQQALGQGPEFLTYFQNEAQLDKSGLPSDRFFAERPEGSVSTLKIQRTQQEDSAVYLCASSHLGAEQYFGPGTRLTVT.

The chain recombines TRBV7-2 with TRBJ2-7; 11 bases agree with TRBD2. The CDR3 extends over 14 amino acids. Germline V gene lookup returns CDR1 SGHTA and CDR2 FQGNSA. J gave up 4 bases and V 5 bases, and 4 bases lay outside the gene matches. CDR3 DNA sequence: TGTGCCAGCAGCCCCGGGACTAGCGGATACGAGCAGTACTTC. Its protein product is CASSPGTSGYEQYF. The full variable domain, its missing parts supplied by reference TRBV7-2 and TRBJ2-7, is GAGVSQSPSNKVTEKGKDVELRCDPISGHTALYWYRQSLGQGLEFLIYFQGNSAPDKSGLPSDRFSAERTGGSVSTLTIQRTQQEDSAVYLCASSPGTSGYEQYFGPGTRLTVT.

CDR3 nucleotides: TGTGCCAGCAGGGCTAGGACAGCTAACACCGGGGAGCTGTTTTTT. Translating gives CASRARTANTGELFF. The chain recombines TRBV6-1 with TRBJ2-2, with D possibly matching TRBD1 (6 bases). CDR1 and CDR2 (germline): MNHNS, SASEGT. The CDR3 consists of 15 residues. V was clipped by 6 bases and J by 2 bases, with 13 bases between them.

CDR3 bases: TGTGCCAGCAGTGACAGGGGAGAACAGCCCCAGCATTTT. Protein sequence: CASSDRGEQPQHF. The rearrangement links TRBV6-5 to TRBJ1-5, with 8 bases fitting TRBD1. CDR1 and CDR2 from the germline V gene are MNHEY and SVGAGI. The CDR3 is 13 residues long. V dropped 5 bases and J dropped 7; count of bases not matched to a gene: 4.

This clone has only one observation. J is TRBJ2-3 and V is TRBV7-3, with 8 bases fitting TRBD2. Germline V gene sequence: CDR1 SGHTA, CDR2 FQGTGA. Trimming took 3 bases from V and 2 from J; bases not matched to a gene: 4. The CDR3 sequence is 15 residues long. CDR3: CASSFTSGLTDTQYF. CDR3 in DNA: TGTGCCAGCAGCTTTACTAGCGGCCTCACAGATACGCAGTATTTT.

The rearrangement uses TRBV19 and TRBJ2-7; 9 nucleotides match TRBD1. The V gene end was trimmed by 4 bases and the J gene end by 4 bases; junction bases not matched to a gene: 8. The CDR3 has 15 amino acids. From germline, CDR1 is LNHDA and CDR2 SQIVND (reference sequence). Here the CDR3 reads CASSTRDRVKYEQYF. CDR3 sequence (DNA): TGTGCCAGTAGTACCCGGGACAGGGTAAAGTACGAGCAGTACTTC. Combining the CDR3 with reference TRBV19 and TRBJ2-7 gives the whole variable domain DGGITQSPKYLFRKEGQNVTLSCEQNLNHDAMYWYRQDPGQGLRLIYYSQIVNDFQKGDIAEGYSVSREKKESFPLTVTSAQKNPTAFYLCASSTRDRVKYEQYFGPGTRLTVT.